A single sample is the source of the 14 T cell receptor beta chains below, sequenced in a study of neoadjuvant anti-PD-1 for oral cavity cancer. Here immunoSEQ multiplex PCR was the method, and the copy in TCRdb shows in-frame clones only, minus some. There are 75,000 or so clones in the sample; around 80% occur only once, and over 3% lies in the top ten. The specimen comprised PBMCs, sampled before nivolumab (anti-PD-1) treatment. Receptors originate from a person aged 40-85 years with oral cavity squamous cell carcinoma.

The V call is TRBV7-9, the J call TRBJ1-1, with D possibly TRBD1 on 6 matching bases. Trimming took off 10 bases at V and 0 bases at J, with 15 bases between the two ends. Germline V gene data show CDR1 as SEHNR and CDR2 as FQNEAQ (reference sequence). The CDR3 has 14 residues. The DNA for the CDR3 is TGTGCCACCGATCGAGGGGGATTGAACACTGAAGCTTTCTTT. Residues: CATDRGGLNTEAFF.

This chain links TRBV10-1 with TRBJ2-3; D remains ambiguous. The V gene's germline CDR1 is WNHNN and CDR2 SYGVQD (reference sequence). V was trimmed by 5 bases and J by 2 bases, leaving 11 bases between them. CDR3 size: 14 residues. CDR3 sequence reads: CASSRRRNTDTQYF. As DNA, the CDR3 is TGCGCCAGCAGTAGGAGACGAAACACAGATACGCAGTATTTT.

This chain joins TRBV27 and TRBJ2-1, with D perhaps matching TRBD2 (5 bases). In germline, CDR1 is MNHEY, CDR2 SMNVEV (reference sequence). The length of the CDR3 is 16 residues. V dropped 0 bases and J dropped 0 bases, with 9 bases sitting between them. For the CDR3, the DNA is TGTGCCAGCAGTTTATCGATGGGGAGCTCCTACAATGAGCAGTTCTTC. Amino acid sequence: CASSLSMGSSYNEQFF.

The chain is built from TRBV27 and TRBJ2-6, with D perhaps matching TRBD1 (5 bases). The CDR3 sequence is 15 residues long. V lost 4 bases and J lost 2, with 9 bases in between. Germline lookup yields CDR1 MNHEY and CDR2 SMNVEV (reference sequence). Here the CDR3 reads CASSSRVAGANVLTF. The CDR3 DNA is TGTGCCAGCAGTTCCAGGGTGGCTGGGGCCAACGTCCTGACTTTC.

The V and J genes are TRBV20-1 and TRBJ2-7, with D uncertain. Germline CDR1 and CDR2: DFQATT and SNEGSKA (reference sequence). CDR3 length equals 10 residues. V lost 3 bases and J 3 bases, leaving 3 bases between the germline ends. CDR3 loop: CSASDYEQYF. In DNA form, the CDR3 reads TGCAGTGCTAGTGACTACGAGCAGTACTTC.

The V call is TRBV5-1, the J call TRBJ2-6; 10 bases are shared with TRBD1. V dropped 3 bases and J dropped 2; count of bases not matched to a gene: 8. The germline gives CDR1 SGHRS, CDR2 YFSETQ. The CDR3 is made up of 18 amino acids. As DNA, the CDR3 is TGCGCCAGCAGCTGGTCGGACAGGGGGACTGCTGGGGCCAACGTCCTGACTTTC. Translation gives CASSWSDRGTAGANVLTF. Looking up the rest from reference TRBV5-1 and TRBJ2-6 gives the full variable domain: KAGVTQTPRYLIKTRGQQVTLSCSPISGHRSVSWYQQTPGQGLQFLFEYFSETQRNKGNFPGRFSGRQFSNSRSEMNVSTLELGDSALYLCASSWSDRGTAGANVLTFGAGSRLTVL.

CDR3 DNA sequence: TGCGCCAGCAGCTTCGGATACGCCGGGGAGCTGTTTTTT. Protein sequence: CASSFGYAGELFF. The chain has TRBV5-1 and TRBJ2-2, with no clear D. The length of the CDR3 is 13 residues. In germline, CDR1 is SGHRS, CDR2 YFSETQ. V was shortened by 2 bases and J by 6 bases, with 8 bases between the two germline ends. Full variable domain (missing parts from reference TRBV5-1 and TRBJ2-2): KAGVTQTPRYLIKTRGQQVTLSCSPISGHRSVSWYQQTPGQGLQFLFEYFSETQRNKGNFPGRFSGRQFSNSRSEMNVSTLELGDSALYLCASSFGYAGELFFGEGSRLTVL.

This chain connects TRBV10-2 to TRBJ2-2; D possibly corresponds to TRBD2 (6 bases). This CDR3 is built from 14 residues. V was cut by 11 bases and J by 3 bases, with 16 bases left in between. Germline V gene data show CDR1 as WSHSY and CDR2 as SAAADI. CDR3 sequence reads: CAGSLGGDTGELFF. The CDR3 region has the DNA TGCGCCGGAAGCCTTGGCGGGGACACCGGGGAGCTGTTTTTT.

The chain links TRBV30 to TRBJ2-7; no clear D. The CDR3 length is 11 residues. The germline V gene encodes CDR1 GTSNPN and CDR2 SVGIG (reference sequence). V lost 1 base and J 3 bases, leaving 4 bases between the germline ends. This chain's CDR3 is CAWSGDYEQYF. The CDR3 DNA follows: TGTGCCTGGAGTGGGGACTACGAGCAGTACTTC.

Here the CDR3 reads CSVERTAGDEQFF. The CDR3 DNA is TGCAGCGTTGAGAGGACGGCGGGGGATGAGCAGTTCTTC. This rearrangement joins TRBV29-1 to TRBJ2-1; 7 bases are a match to TRBD2. J was trimmed by 8 bases and V by 3 bases; bases with no gene match: 7. The CDR3 is made up of 13 amino acids. CDR1 is SQVTM, CDR2 ANQGSEA, per germline.

The chain links TRBV6-1 to TRBJ2-7; 7 bases are a match to TRBD1. The length of the CDR3 is 18 residues. Germline lookup yields CDR1 MNHNS and CDR2 SASEGT. Losses at the gene ends were 2 bases for V and 0 bases for J; bases not matched to a gene: 13. This chain's CDR3 is CASSERGLGAGLSYEQYF. CDR3 DNA: TGTGCCAGCAGTGAAAGGGGGCTGGGGGCCGGTCTCTCCTACGAGCAGTACTTC.

The chain joins TRBV20-1 to TRBJ1-5, with D perhaps TRBD1 (5 bases). Trimming cost V 7 bases and J 4 bases, with 8 bases left between them. CDR1 is DFQATT, CDR2 SNEGSKA, per germline (reference sequence). The CDR3 is 11 amino acids. Here the CDR3 reads CSVGGNQPQHF. CDR3 DNA sequence: TGCAGTGTCGGGGGGAATCAGCCCCAGCATTTT.

The chain is built from TRBV7-9 and TRBJ1-1; D is possibly TRBD1 (6 bases). CDR1 is SEHNR, CDR2 FQNEAQ, per germline (reference sequence). The CDR3 consists of 14 residues. Trimming cost V 2 bases and J 8 bases, with 15 bases left between them. DNA of the CDR3: TGTGCCAGCAGCTTATTGGGGACAACCACAGAAGCTTTCTTT. It encodes CASSLLGTTTEAFF.

V is TRBV29-1 and J is TRBJ2-7; TRBD1 aligns across 9 bases. The CDR3 spans 12 residues. J gave up 6 bases and V 7 bases, and 7 bases lay outside the gene matches. CDR1 and CDR2 (germline): SQVTM, ANQGSEA. The CDR3 DNA follows: TGCAGCGCGACAGGGGGTCATTCCGAGCAGTACTTC. Translated, it gives CSATGGHSEQYF.